This is a list of T cell receptor beta chains from one sample in a study of CD4 T cells in relation to SARS-CoV-2 and coronaviruses. Sequencing used immunoSEQ multiplex PCR; TCRdb keeps in-frame clones, though not all of them. The sample shows 30,000 to 45,000 clones, 88% of them seen only once. Source material: memory CD4+ T cells from PBMCs. Receptors were obtained from an adult with COVID-19. CDR3s include the opening cysteine and the closing phenylalanine or tryptophan. The D gene is left open where the match is weak. Clone size is given for some rows only: seen once, a few or many times, or a class if the clone is expanded.

v_gene: TRBV2; d_gene: -; abundance: -; j_gene: TRBJ1-3; CDR3aa: CASRSEGGIGNTIYF; CDR3nt: TGTGCCAGCAGGTCGGAAGGGGGAATTGGAAACACCATATATTTT
v_gene: TRBV24-1; d_gene: -; abundance: -; j_gene: TRBJ2-2; CDR3aa: CATYGPPNTGELFF; CDR3nt: TGTGCCACCTACGGCCCACCGAACACCGGGGAGCTGTTTTTT
v_gene: TRBV6-5; d_gene: -; abundance: -; j_gene: TRBJ2-3; CDR3aa: CASSRGRDGDTQYF; CDR3nt: TGTGCCAGCAGCCGGGGACGGGATGGAGATACGCAGTATTTT
v_gene: TRBV19; d_gene: TRBD1; abundance: -; j_gene: TRBJ1-2; CDR3aa: CASSLRQGGGYTF; CDR3nt: TGTGCCAGTAGTTTACGACAGGGCGGCGGCTACACCTTC
v_gene: TRBV25-1; d_gene: -; abundance: -; j_gene: TRBJ1-1; CDR3aa: CASRTQGSEAFF; CDR3nt: TGTGCCAGCAGGACACAGGGTTCTGAAGCTTTCTTT
v_gene: TRBV6-5; d_gene: -; abundance: once; j_gene: TRBJ2-4; CDR3aa: CASRTGGGADIQYF; CDR3nt: TGTGCCAGCAGGACCGGCGGGGGCGCAGACATTCAGTACTTC
v_gene: TRBV4-1; d_gene: -; abundance: -; j_gene: TRBJ1-5; CDR3aa: CASSQGNNQPQHF; CDR3nt: TGCGCCAGCAGCCAGGGGAACAATCAGCCCCAGCATTTT
v_gene: TRBV28; d_gene: -; abundance: -; j_gene: TRBJ2-7; CDR3aa: CASSLASGSKGEQYF; CDR3nt: TGTGCCAGCAGTCTGGCCAGTGGCTCGAAGGGCGAGCAGTACTTC
v_gene: TRBV4-1; d_gene: -; abundance: -; j_gene: TRBJ1-5; CDR3aa: CASSQARGGQPQHF; CDR3nt: TGCGCCAGCAGCCAAGCCCGGGGTGGCCAGCCCCAGCATTTT
v_gene: TRBV5-1; d_gene: TRBD2; abundance: -; j_gene: TRBJ2-3; CDR3aa: CASSQERGSSTDTQYF; CDR3nt: TGCGCCAGCAGCCAGGAGCGGGGGTCTAGCACAGATACGCAGTATTTT
v_gene: TRBV5-4; d_gene: -; abundance: few; j_gene: TRBJ2-2; CDR3aa: CASSLESGQNTGELFF; CDR3nt: TGTGCCAGCAGCTTGGAATCGGGGCAGAACACCGGGGAGCTGTTTTTT
v_gene: TRBV13; d_gene: -; abundance: -; j_gene: TRBJ1-4; CDR3aa: CASSLGFPNEKLFF; CDR3nt: TGTGCCAGCAGCTTGGGGTTCCCTAATGAAAAACTGTTTTTT
v_gene: TRBV5-4; d_gene: -; abundance: -; j_gene: TRBJ1-2; CDR3aa: CASSPTRTPYGYTF; CDR3nt: TGTGCCAGCAGCCCGACACGGACACCCTATGGCTACACCTTC
v_gene: TRBV7-9; d_gene: -; abundance: -; j_gene: TRBJ2-3; CDR3aa: CASRFIGGTSTDTQYF; CDR3nt: TGTGCCAGCAGATTCATTGGAGGGACTAGCACAGATACGCAGTATTTT
v_gene: TRBV7-9; d_gene: -; abundance: -; j_gene: TRBJ1-6; CDR3aa: CASSLDSSNSPLHF; CDR3nt: TGTGCCAGCAGCTTAGACTCCTCTAATTCACCCCTCCACTTT
v_gene: TRBV28; d_gene: -; abundance: -; j_gene: TRBJ1-5; CDR3aa: CASSFLQGDQPQHF; CDR3nt: TGTGCCAGCAGTTTCCTGCAGGGTGATCAGCCCCAGCATTTT
v_gene: TRBV6-4; d_gene: -; abundance: -; j_gene: TRBJ2-2; CDR3aa: CASSVESGNTGELFF; CDR3nt: TGTGCCAGCAGTGTAGAAAGCGGCAACACCGGGGAGCTGTTTTTT
v_gene: TRBV9; d_gene: TRBD2; abundance: few; j_gene: TRBJ2-3; CDR3aa: CASSVATGLAGSSTDTQYF; CDR3nt: TGTGCCAGCAGCGTAGCTACGGGACTAGCGGGTTCTAGCACAGATACGCAGTATTTT
v_gene: TRBV10-3; d_gene: -; abundance: -; j_gene: TRBJ1-6; CDR3aa: CAISESQQGTLHF; CDR3nt: TGTGCCATCAGTGAGTCTCAACAGGGCACCCTCCACTTT
v_gene: TRBV5-1; d_gene: -; abundance: -; j_gene: TRBJ1-3; CDR3aa: CASSPDGGSGNTIYF; CDR3nt: TGCGCCAGCAGCCCAGACGGGGGCTCTGGAAACACCATATATTTT
v_gene: TRBV5-6; d_gene: -; abundance: -; j_gene: TRBJ1-2; CDR3aa: CASSWGPGQGEPYTF; CDR3nt: TGTGCCAGCAGCTGGGGTCCGGGTCAGGGAGAGCCCTACACCTTC
v_gene: TRBV3-1/TRBV3-2; d_gene: -; abundance: -; j_gene: TRBJ1-5; CDR3aa: CASSLGASNQPQHF; CDR3nt: TGTGCCAGCAGCCTCGGAGCATCCAATCAGCCCCAGCATTTT
v_gene: TRBV14; d_gene: TRBD1; abundance: once; j_gene: TRBJ1-6; CDR3aa: CASSSTGWDSPLHF; CDR3nt: TGTGCCAGCAGCTCGACAGGGTGGGATTCACCCCTCCACTTT
v_gene: TRBV6-5; d_gene: -; abundance: -; j_gene: TRBJ1-4; CDR3aa: CASSLSKANEKLFF; CDR3nt: TGTGCCAGCAGTTTATCGAAGGCTAATGAAAAACTGTTTTTT
v_gene: TRBV2; d_gene: -; abundance: -; j_gene: TRBJ2-1; CDR3aa: CASTSTANNEQFF; CDR3nt: TGTGCCAGCACCTCGACAGCCAACAATGAGCAGTTCTTC
v_gene: TRBV6-2/TRBV6-3; d_gene: -; abundance: -; j_gene: TRBJ2-3; CDR3aa: CASSLRGADTQYF; CDR3nt: TGTGCCAGCAGTCTCAGGGGTGCGGATACGCAGTATTTT
v_gene: TRBV18; d_gene: TRBD2; abundance: -; j_gene: TRBJ2-7; CDR3aa: CASSPPNSGGSGYEQYF; CDR3nt: TGTGCCAGCTCACCACCGAATAGCGGGGGTTCGGGCTACGAGCAGTACTTC
v_gene: TRBV3-1/TRBV3-2; d_gene: TRBD2; abundance: -; j_gene: TRBJ2-3; CDR3aa: CASSPIAGAGLSSTDTQYF; CDR3nt: TGTGCCAGCAGCCCGATAGCGGGGGCGGGACTCTCTAGCACAGATACGCAGTATTTT
v_gene: TRBV21-1; d_gene: -; abundance: -; j_gene: TRBJ1-4; CDR3aa: CASSRTGTTNEKLFF; CDR3nt: TGTGCCAGCAGCAGGACAGGGACAACTAATGAAAAACTGTTTTTT
v_gene: TRBV24-1; d_gene: TRBD1; abundance: -; j_gene: TRBJ2-3; CDR3aa: CATSDPTGTPTDTQYF; CDR3nt: TGTGCCACCAGTGATCCGACAGGGACCCCCACAGATACGCAGTATTTT
v_gene: TRBV19; d_gene: -; abundance: -; j_gene: TRBJ1-5; CDR3aa: CASIPRGVPGQPQHF; CDR3nt: TGTGCCAGTATCCCTCGGGGAGTCCCAGGGCAGCCCCAGCATTTT
v_gene: TRBV5-1; d_gene: TRBD2; abundance: -; j_gene: TRBJ2-7; CDR3aa: CASSLGGDRSYEQYF; CDR3nt: TGCGCCAGCAGCCTGGGGGGGGATAGGTCCTACGAGCAGTACTTC
v_gene: TRBV5-1; d_gene: TRBD1; abundance: -; j_gene: TRBJ1-3; CDR3aa: CASSLGPTGFSSGNTIYF; CDR3nt: TGCGCCAGCAGCTTGGGCCCGACAGGGTTTAGCTCTGGAAACACCATATATTTT
v_gene: TRBV20-1; d_gene: -; abundance: -; j_gene: TRBJ2-7; CDR3aa: CSASPQGREQYF; CDR3nt: TGCAGTGCTAGTCCGCAGGGGAGAGAGCAGTACTTC
v_gene: TRBV9; d_gene: -; abundance: -; j_gene: TRBJ1-1; CDR3aa: CASSVAGGRDTEAFF; CDR3nt: TGTGCCAGCAGCGTAGCTGGGGGGCGAGACACTGAAGCTTTCTTT
v_gene: TRBV5-1; d_gene: -; abundance: -; j_gene: TRBJ1-1; CDR3aa: CASSSGKRNTEAFF; CDR3nt: TGCGCCAGCAGCTCAGGGAAGAGGAACACTGAAGCTTTCTTT
v_gene: TRBV18; d_gene: -; abundance: -; j_gene: TRBJ2-5; CDR3aa: CASSRQGNSETQYF; CDR3nt: TGTGCCAGCTCGCGGCAGGGCAACTCGGAGACCCAGTACTTC
v_gene: TRBV5-4; d_gene: -; abundance: few; j_gene: TRBJ2-4; CDR3aa: CASHDGGRVNIQYF; CDR3nt: TGTGCCAGCCACGACGGGGGGCGGGTAAACATTCAGTACTTC
v_gene: TRBV2; d_gene: -; abundance: -; j_gene: TRBJ1-2; CDR3aa: CASSASLPYGYTF; CDR3nt: TGTGCCAGCAGTGCTTCCCTCCCCTACGGCTACACCTTC
v_gene: TRBV6-1; d_gene: -; abundance: -; j_gene: TRBJ1-3; CDR3aa: CASSGLSMDSGNTIYF; CDR3nt: TGTGCCAGCAGTGGATTATCCATGGACTCTGGAAACACCATATATTTT
v_gene: TRBV3-1/TRBV3-2; d_gene: TRBD1; abundance: -; j_gene: TRBJ1-2; CDR3aa: CASSHLDRGIYGYTF; CDR3nt: TGTGCCAGCAGCCACCTCGACAGGGGAATCTATGGCTACACCTTC
v_gene: TRBV6-2/TRBV6-3; d_gene: -; abundance: -; j_gene: TRBJ2-1; CDR3aa: CASSYSWGENNEQFF; CDR3nt: TGTGCCAGCAGTTACTCATGGGGTGAGAACAATGAGCAGTTCTTC
v_gene: TRBV18; d_gene: -; abundance: -; j_gene: TRBJ2-2; CDR3aa: CASSPTGGGELFF; CDR3nt: TGTGCCAGCTCACCAACGGGTGGCGGGGAGCTGTTTTTT
v_gene: TRBV30; d_gene: TRBD2; abundance: -; j_gene: TRBJ2-5; CDR3aa: CAGARGGRETQYF; CDR3nt: TGTGCCGGTGCCCGGGGGGGCCGTGAGACCCAGTACTTC
v_gene: TRBV6-2/TRBV6-3; d_gene: -; abundance: -; j_gene: TRBJ1-2; CDR3aa: CASSVSEYGYTF; CDR3nt: TGTGCCAGCAGCGTTTCTGAGTATGGCTACACCTTC
v_gene: TRBV6-5; d_gene: -; abundance: -; j_gene: TRBJ1-3; CDR3aa: CASRPIRGGRNTIYF; CDR3nt: TGTGCCAGCAGACCCATCCGGGGCGGTCGAAACACCATATATTTT
v_gene: TRBV27; d_gene: -; abundance: -; j_gene: TRBJ2-3; CDR3aa: CASSLSDGGADTQYF; CDR3nt: TGTGCCAGCAGTTTATCAGATGGGGGCGCAGATACGCAGTATTTT
v_gene: TRBV7-2; d_gene: -; abundance: -; j_gene: TRBJ2-3; CDR3aa: CASSLGSTDTQYF; CDR3nt: TGTGCCAGCAGCTTGGGATCCACAGATACGCAGTATTTT
v_gene: TRBV19; d_gene: TRBD1; abundance: -; j_gene: TRBJ1-5; CDR3aa: CASNGYRDRGRTSDQPQHF; CDR3nt: TGTGCCAGTAATGGATACCGGGACAGGGGACGTACAAGTGATCAGCCCCAGCATTTT
v_gene: TRBV11-3; d_gene: TRBD1; abundance: -; j_gene: TRBJ1-2; CDR3aa: CASSSTGQGANYGYTF; CDR3nt: TGTGCCAGCAGCTCGACGGGACAGGGGGCTAACTATGGCTACACCTTC
v_gene: TRBV11-1; d_gene: -; abundance: -; j_gene: TRBJ2-5; CDR3aa: CASSLAEAAGQETQYF; CDR3nt: TGTGCCAGCAGCTTAGCGGAGGCGGCGGGACAAGAGACCCAGTACTTC
v_gene: TRBV10-1; d_gene: TRBD2; abundance: once; j_gene: TRBJ2-1; CDR3aa: CASSLAGGPGNEQFF; CDR3nt: TGCGCCAGCAGCCTAGCGGGGGGGCCCGGGAATGAGCAGTTCTTC
v_gene: TRBV7-2; d_gene: -; abundance: few; j_gene: TRBJ1-6; CDR3aa: CATHSAGPHNSPLHF; CDR3nt: TGTGCCACACATTCTGCGGGACCCCATAATTCACCCCTCCACTTT
v_gene: TRBV7-8; d_gene: -; abundance: -; j_gene: TRBJ1-4; CDR3aa: CASSLAVGFNEKLFF; CDR3nt: TGTGCCAGCAGCTTAGCGGTCGGATTTAATGAAAAACTGTTTTTT
v_gene: TRBV27; d_gene: TRBD1; abundance: -; j_gene: TRBJ2-2; CDR3aa: CASSSQGAATGELFF; CDR3nt: TGTGCCAGCAGTTCACAGGGGGCCGCGACCGGGGAGCTGTTTTTT
v_gene: TRBV4-3; d_gene: -; abundance: once; j_gene: TRBJ1-3; CDR3aa: CASSQDIRGTIYF; CDR3nt: TGCGCCAGCAGCCAAGATATCAGGGGCACCATATATTTT
v_gene: TRBV7-2; d_gene: TRBD1; abundance: -; j_gene: TRBJ1-2; CDR3aa: CASSYPGQGWGYTF; CDR3nt: TGTGCCAGCAGCTACCCGGGACAGGGTTGGGGCTACACCTTC